A selection of T cell receptor beta chains follows, all from one sample in a study of blood T cells in healthy people across ages. One entry per CDR3 protein, called by TCRdb with MiXCR from the 5' RACE reads. The sample contains around 780,000 distinct CDR3 sequences, approximately 53% of which appear only once. Sequencing was done on a sample of blood. Receptor source: a man aged 35-49 years in good health. Each CDR3 is given with its conserved first and last residue. The D gene is left open where the match is weak. The size of a clone is reported for some rows only, either as once, few or many, or as a class for expanded clones.

V	size	D	J	DNA	CDR3
TRBV7-6	few	TRBD2	TRBJ2-7	TGTGCCAGCAGCGTTAGGGGGGCGGGAGGCTACGAGCAGTACTTC	CASSVRGAGGYEQYF
TRBV5-4	few	NA	TRBJ2-7	TGTGCCAGCAGCTCCCAGGGCGGGCTGAACTACGAGCAGTACTTC	CASSSQGGLNYEQYF
TRBV10-3	few	NA	TRBJ2-5	TGTGCCATCAGTGGTGCGACTGGAAGTCAAGAGACCCAGTACTTC	CAISGATGSQETQYF
TRBV7-2	NA	NA	TRBJ2-5	TGTGCCAGCAGCTCAATACTTCGGAGGGGGGGCAAAGAGACCCAGTACTTC	CASSSILRRGGKETQYF
TRBV7-3	NA	NA	TRBJ2-1	TGTGCCAGCAGATCTGACCCGGTTCCCTCCTACAATGAGCAGTTCTTC	CASRSDPVPSYNEQFF
TRBV7-2	few	TRBD2	TRBJ2-5	TGTGCCAGCAGCCGGGGACTAGCGCCGGAGACCCAGTACTTC	CASSRGLAPETQYF
TRBV27	NA	TRBD1	TRBJ1-5	TGTGCCAGCAGTAGACGACAGGGGACTATGGGTTCGACCCAGCATTTT	CASSRRQGTMGSTQHF
TRBV18	NA	NA	TRBJ2-3	TGTGCCAGCTCACCACCCGGTGGGGCGAATACGCAGTATTTT	CASSPPGGANTQYF
TRBV27	NA	TRBD2	TRBJ2-7	TGTGCCAGCAGACCGGGAGGTAGCTCCTACGAGCAGTACTTC	CASRPGGSSYEQYF
TRBV20-1	many	TRBD2	TRBJ2-7	TGCAGTGCTTGGGCTAGCGGGAGGGTCAGCTCCTACGAGCAGTACTTC	CSAWASGRVSSYEQYF
TRBV3-1	NA	NA	TRBJ1-4	TGTGCCAGCAGCCAAGAAAGGGTTACGACTAATGAAAAACTGTTTTTT	CASSQERVTTNEKLFF
TRBV12-5	few	TRBD2	TRBJ2-7	TGTGCTAGTGGTTTGTCATTCGAAGTGGACAGAACACCCGGACTAGCGCTCTACGAGCAGTACTTC	CASGLSFEVDRTPGLALYEQYF
TRBV24-1	NA	NA	TRBJ2-7	TGTGCCACCAGTGATTTGGGTTTGTACGAGCAGTACTTC	CATSDLGLYEQYF
TRBV27	once	TRBD1	TRBJ1-2	TGTGCCAGCAGACACGGGACAGTTAACTATGGCTACACCTTC	CASRHGTVNYGYTF
TRBV20-1	NA	NA	TRBJ2-7	TGCAGTGCTAGACGACTATCCTACGAGCAGTACTTC	CSARRLSYEQYF
TRBV20-1	few	TRBD1	TRBJ2-1	TGCAGTGGTAGGACAGGGGGTCATAATGAGCAGTTCTTC	CSGRTGGHNEQFF
TRBV7-2	few	TRBD2	TRBJ2-1	TGTGCCAGCAGCCCGGCCGAGCGGGGGCAATACAATGAGCAGTTCTTC	CASSPAERGQYNEQFF
TRBV20-1	NA	NA	TRBJ1-1	TGCAGTGCTAGCCCGCGGGTCACTGAAGCTTTCTTT	CSASPRVTEAFF
TRBV9	NA	NA	TRBJ2-3	TGTGCCAGCAGCGTAGAGGGCGCTAGCACAGATACGCAGTATTTT	CASSVEGASTDTQYF
TRBV25-1	once	TRBD1	TRBJ1-6	TGTGCCAGCAGTGCGACAGGGACACAGGCACCCCTCCACTTT	CASSATGTQAPLHF
TRBV14	few	TRBD1	TRBJ2-7	TGTGCCAGCAGACCAACCGGGACAGGAACCCACGAGCAGTACTTC	CASRPTGTGTHEQYF
TRBV29-1	many	NA	TRBJ2-3	TGCAGCGTTGCCGCCAGAGGGGGTGCAGATACGCAGTATTTT	CSVAARGGADTQYF
TRBV27	NA	NA	TRBJ1-5	TGTGCCAGCAGTTACGACGGGGGTATCAATCAGCCCCAGCATTTT	CASSYDGGINQPQHF
TRBV11-3	NA	TRBD2	TRBJ2-3	TGTGCCAGCAGCTTCGGAGCGGGAGGCACAGATACGCAGTATTTT	CASSFGAGGTDTQYF
TRBV29-1	NA	NA	TRBJ1-1	TGCAGCGCAGACACGAACACTGAAGCTTTCTTT	CSADTNTEAFF
TRBV10-3	NA	TRBD1	TRBJ2-7	TGTGCCATCAGTGAGCGAACAGGGGTTTTCTACGAGCAGTACTTC	CAISERTGVFYEQYF
TRBV7-2	NA	TRBD1	TRBJ1-2	TGTGCCAGCAGCTTAGTAGGGGCGGGACAGGGGCCGAATAACTATGGCTACACCTTC	CASSLVGAGQGPNNYGYTF
TRBV10-3	NA	NA	TRBJ2-3	TGTGCCATCAAGTTAAGTAATAGTGTGACAGATACGCAGTATTTT	CAIKLSNSVTDTQYF
TRBV29-1	NA	NA	TRBJ2-3	TGCAGCGTTGAATGGCAGGGGATAGATACGCAGTATTTT	CSVEWQGIDTQYF
TRBV7-6	once	NA	TRBJ2-6	TGTGCCAGCAGCCGACTCCTGGGGGGTGGGGCCAACGTCCTGACTTTC	CASSRLLGGGANVLTF
TRBV29-1	NA	NA	TRBJ2-1	TGCAGCCCTTTGACCAGCTACAATGAGCAGTTCTTC	CSPLTSYNEQFF
TRBV20-1	NA	TRBD1	TRBJ2-3	TGCAGTGCTAGAGATCGACAGGGTGGCACAGATACGCAGTATTTT	CSARDRQGGTDTQYF
TRBV15	NA	NA	TRBJ2-1	TGTGCCACCGGTCCCTTACCGTACAATGAGCAGTTCTTC	CATGPLPYNEQFF
TRBV5-1	few	TRBD2	TRBJ2-3	TGCGCCAGCAGCTTGGACTTGACTAGCGGGAGCGGGGATACGCAGTATTTT	CASSLDLTSGSGDTQYF
TRBV20-1	NA	TRBD2	TRBJ2-1	TGCAGTGCTTGGCCGGGACTAGCGGGAGGGTCGGGGCAGTTCTTC	CSAWPGLAGGSGQFF
TRBV24-1	few	NA	TRBJ2-3	TGTGCCACCAGTGATTTGCGAGAAAACGGGGATACGCAGTATTTT	CATSDLRENGDTQYF
TRBV6-5	NA	NA	TRBJ2-3	TGTGCCAGCAGTTACCTTCCGGGATCCGATACGCAGTATTTT	CASSYLPGSDTQYF
TRBV10-2	few	TRBD2	TRBJ2-1	TGCGCCAGCAGTGAGTCCCTTGCGGGAGGGTTGAATGAGCAGTTCTTC	CASSESLAGGLNEQFF
TRBV20-1	few	NA	TRBJ2-3	TGCAGTGCTAGAGCCCCCCCGGGGGAGCTCTCCAGAAGCACAGATACGCAGTATTTT	CSARAPPGELSRSTDTQYF
TRBV25-1	NA	TRBD1	TRBJ1-2	TGTGCCAGCAGTGAAAATACAGGGGCGCACTATGGCTACACCTTC	CASSENTGAHYGYTF
TRBV6-5	NA	NA	TRBJ2-3	TGTGCCAGCAGTTATATTCTGTTTGGAGGCACAGATACGCAGTATTTT	CASSYILFGGTDTQYF
TRBV5-6	NA	NA	TRBJ2-2	TGTGCCAGCAGCCACGTTCTTCGGAGGGAGCTGTTTTTT	CASSHVLRRELFF
TRBV7-3	few	TRBD1	TRBJ1-2	TGTGCCAGCAGCCCCAGGGGGGGGGCTTTCGGCTACACCTTC	CASSPRGGAFGYTF
TRBV7-6	NA	NA	TRBJ2-2	TGTGCCAGCAGCTTACCCGGGAGCTATGGCGGGGAGCTGTTTTTT	CASSLPGSYGGELFF
TRBV9	few	NA	TRBJ1-2	TGTGCCAGCAGCGGAGGGGGGGGCGGCTATGGCTACACCTTC	CASSGGGGGYGYTF
TRBV4-2	NA	TRBD2	TRBJ2-1	TGTGCCAGCAGCCACGGGACTAGCGGGGGCAATGAGCAGTTCTTC	CASSHGTSGGNEQFF
TRBV5-1	NA	TRBD1	TRBJ2-7	TGCGCCAGCAGCTTGGTGGAGGGACAGGGGTTTACCGAGCAGTACTTC	CASSLVEGQGFTEQYF
TRBV5-6	NA	NA	TRBJ1-6	TGTGCCAGCGCCGGGGAGGGCAGGGGTCAGGATTCACCCCTCCACTTT	CASAGEGRGQDSPLHF
TRBV4-1	NA	NA	TRBJ2-7	TGCGCCAGCAGCCAAGGACTCATGGCCTACGAGCGGTACTTC	CASSQGLMAYERYF
TRBV18	NA	NA	TRBJ2-5	TGTGCCAGCCAACTCGAAGAGACCCAGTACTTC	CASQLEETQYF
TRBV21-1	NA	NA	TRBJ2-4	TGTGCCAGCAGAAGCCGGGACAGGGCAATCCTAGTCCTAAAAAACATTCAGTACTTC	CASRSRDRAILVLKNIQYF
TRBV11-2	few	NA	TRBJ2-4	TGTGCCAGCAGTCTCAGGGTCGGGGGTAAAGTGGACATTCAGTACTTC	CASSLRVGGKVDIQYF
TRBV12-3/TRBV12-4	NA	NA	TRBJ2-3	TGTGCCAGCAGTGCCTTCCTTGCAGATACGCAGTATTTT	CASSAFLADTQYF
TRBV6-1	few	NA	TRBJ2-1	TGTGCCAGCAGTGAAGCGGGGGGGCTTGCTGAGCAGTTCTTC	CASSEAGGLAEQFF
TRBV27	NA	NA	TRBJ2-3	TGTGCCAGCAGTACGGCCCTGGGTACGCAGTATTTT	CASSTALGTQYF
TRBV5-1	few	NA	TRBJ2-5	TGCGCCAGCAGCTTCACAGGGCTGGCCCAAGAGACCCAGTACTTC	CASSFTGLAQETQYF
TRBV6-1	NA	NA	TRBJ1-4	TGTGCCAGCAGTGAATGGACCCGAGATGAAAAACTGTTTTTT	CASSEWTRDEKLFF
TRBV28	NA	NA	TRBJ1-1	TGTGCCAGCAGCGTCCCTCTTAACACTGAAGCTTTCTTT	CASSVPLNTEAFF
TRBV28	many	NA	TRBJ1-1	TGTGCCAGCAGTCACAGGGTTAGGACTGAAGCTTTCTTT	CASSHRVRTEAFF
TRBV27	few	NA	TRBJ1-2	TGTGCCAGCAGCACCTCGGACGGACCCTATGGCTACACCTTC	CASSTSDGPYGYTF